The T cell receptor beta chain described here comes from a study of CD8 T cells in Susac syndrome. RNA, at about 0.45 to 1 ug, was reverse transcribed with random hexamers. MiXCR was run by TCRdb on the immunoSEQ multiplex PCR reads, yielding one entry per CDR3 protein. The sample holds tens of thousands of distinct CDR3 sequences; 85% to 95% are singletons and the top ten take 0.15% to 0.2%. This CDR3 has 13 residues. J was trimmed by 2 bases and V by 8 bases; bases with no gene match: 6. Per germline, CDR1 MNHEY and CDR2 SMNVEV (reference sequence). This sequence was found in a human donor in good health. The rearrangement joins TRBV27 to TRBJ2-7, with 7 bases that match TRBD2. Material: CD8+ T cells from PBMCs. For the CDR3, the DNA is TGTGCCAGCTGTCGGGGGGTGGCCTACGAGCAGTACTTC. Protein: CASCRGVAYEQYF.